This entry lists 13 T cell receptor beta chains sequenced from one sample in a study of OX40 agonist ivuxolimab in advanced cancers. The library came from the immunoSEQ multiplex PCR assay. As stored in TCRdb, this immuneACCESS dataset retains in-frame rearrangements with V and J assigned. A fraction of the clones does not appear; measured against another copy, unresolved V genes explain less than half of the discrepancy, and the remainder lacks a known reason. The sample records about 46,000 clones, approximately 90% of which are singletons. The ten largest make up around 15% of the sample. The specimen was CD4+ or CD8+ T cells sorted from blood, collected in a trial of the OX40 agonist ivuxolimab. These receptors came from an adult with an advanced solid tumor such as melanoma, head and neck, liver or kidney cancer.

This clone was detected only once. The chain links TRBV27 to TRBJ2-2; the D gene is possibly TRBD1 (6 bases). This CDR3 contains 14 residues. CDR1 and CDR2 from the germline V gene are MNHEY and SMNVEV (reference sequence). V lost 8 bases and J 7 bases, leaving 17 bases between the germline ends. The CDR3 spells CASGHREKGGELFF. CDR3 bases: TGTGCCAGCGGCCACAGGGAGAAGGGCGGGGAGCTGTTTTTT.

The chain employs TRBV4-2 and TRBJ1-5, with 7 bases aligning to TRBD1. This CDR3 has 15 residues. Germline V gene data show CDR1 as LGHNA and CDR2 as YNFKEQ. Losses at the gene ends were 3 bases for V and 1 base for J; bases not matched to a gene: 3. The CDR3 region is CASSHNRGSNQPQHF. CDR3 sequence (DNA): TGTGCCAGCAGCCATAACAGGGGAAGCAATCAGCCCCAGCATTTT.

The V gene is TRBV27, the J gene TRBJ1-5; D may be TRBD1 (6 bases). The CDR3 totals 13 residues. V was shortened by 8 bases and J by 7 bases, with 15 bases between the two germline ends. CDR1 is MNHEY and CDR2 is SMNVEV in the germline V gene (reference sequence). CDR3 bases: TGTGCCAGCGGCTCAGGGGCTCGGCAGCCCCAGCATTTT. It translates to CASGSGARQPQHF.

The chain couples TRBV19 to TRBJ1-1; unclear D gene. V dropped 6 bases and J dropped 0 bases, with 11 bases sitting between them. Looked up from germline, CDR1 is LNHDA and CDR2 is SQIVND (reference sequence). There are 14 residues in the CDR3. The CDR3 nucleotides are TGTGCCAGTAGGGGCAACTTTATGAACACTGAAGCTTTCTTT. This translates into CASRGNFMNTEAFF.

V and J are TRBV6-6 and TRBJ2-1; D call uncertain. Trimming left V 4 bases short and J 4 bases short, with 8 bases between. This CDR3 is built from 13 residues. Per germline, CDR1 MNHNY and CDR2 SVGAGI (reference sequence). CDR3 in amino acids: CASSWTDYNEQFF. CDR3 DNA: TGTGCCAGCAGTTGGACCGATTACAATGAGCAGTTCTTC.

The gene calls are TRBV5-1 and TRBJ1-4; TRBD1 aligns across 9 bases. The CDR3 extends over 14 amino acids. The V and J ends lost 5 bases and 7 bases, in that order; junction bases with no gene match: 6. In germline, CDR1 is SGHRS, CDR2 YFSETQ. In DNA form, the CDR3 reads TGCGCCAGCAGACCCGGGACAGGGTTTGAAAAACTGTTTTTT. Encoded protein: CASRPGTGFEKLFF.

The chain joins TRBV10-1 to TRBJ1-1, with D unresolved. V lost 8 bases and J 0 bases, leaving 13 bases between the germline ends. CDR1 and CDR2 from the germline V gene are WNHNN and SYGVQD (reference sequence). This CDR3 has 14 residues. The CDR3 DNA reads TGCGCCAGCTATGGAGCTTTAATGAACACTGAAGCTTTCTTT. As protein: CASYGALMNTEAFF.

CDR3 sequence (DNA): TGTGCCAGCAGCTTAGTCGAGGGGGCGGGAAATCAGCCCCAGCATTTT. This gives the protein CASSLVEGAGNQPQHF. The chain uses TRBV7-2 and TRBJ1-5; TRBD1 matches at 7 bases. Germline CDR1 SGHTA, CDR2 FQGNSA. The CDR3 is 16 amino acids. Trimming took 1 base from V and 4 from J; bases not matched to a gene: 7. The entire variable domain, with the rest obtained from reference TRBV7-2 and TRBJ1-5, is as follows: GAGVSQSPSNKVTEKGKDVELRCDPISGHTALYWYRQSLGQGLEFLIYFQGNSAPDKSGLPSDRFSAERTGGSVSTLTIQRTQQEDSAVYLCASSLVEGAGNQPQHFGDGTRLSIL.

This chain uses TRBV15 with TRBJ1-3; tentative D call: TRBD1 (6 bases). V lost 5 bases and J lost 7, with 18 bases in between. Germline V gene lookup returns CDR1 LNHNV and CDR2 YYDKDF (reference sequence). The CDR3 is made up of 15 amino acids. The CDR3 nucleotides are TGTGCCACCAGCGCAATAGGGGGTCTGAAGAACACCATATATTTT. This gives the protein CATSAIGGLKNTIYF.

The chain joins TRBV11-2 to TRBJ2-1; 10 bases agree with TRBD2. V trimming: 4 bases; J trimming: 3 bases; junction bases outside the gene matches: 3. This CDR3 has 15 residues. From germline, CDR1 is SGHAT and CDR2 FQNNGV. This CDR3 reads CASSSGLALYNEQFF. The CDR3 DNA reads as TGTGCCAGCAGCTCGGGACTAGCGCTCTACAATGAGCAGTTCTTC.

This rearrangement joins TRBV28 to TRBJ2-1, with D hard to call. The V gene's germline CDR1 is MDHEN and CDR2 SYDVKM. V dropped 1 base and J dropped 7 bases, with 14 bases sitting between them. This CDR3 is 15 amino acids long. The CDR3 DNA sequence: TGTGCCAGCAGTTTATTTCTAGGACGTGGGAATGAGCAGTTCTTC. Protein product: CASSLFLGRGNEQFF.

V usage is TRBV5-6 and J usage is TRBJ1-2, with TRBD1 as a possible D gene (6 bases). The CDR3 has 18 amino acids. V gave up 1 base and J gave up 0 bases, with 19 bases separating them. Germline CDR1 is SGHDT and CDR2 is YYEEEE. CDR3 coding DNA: TGTGCCAGCAGCTTGTTAGGTTCGGGGGCCGCAGCTAACTATGGCTACACCTTC. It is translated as CASSLLGSGAAANYGYTF.

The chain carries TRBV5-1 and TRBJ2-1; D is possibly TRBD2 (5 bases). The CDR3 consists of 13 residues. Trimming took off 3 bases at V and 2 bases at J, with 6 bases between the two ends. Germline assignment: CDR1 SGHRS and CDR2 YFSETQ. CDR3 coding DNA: TGCGCCAGCAGCTCCGGGACCTACAATGAGCAGTTCTTC. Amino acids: CASSSGTYNEQFF.